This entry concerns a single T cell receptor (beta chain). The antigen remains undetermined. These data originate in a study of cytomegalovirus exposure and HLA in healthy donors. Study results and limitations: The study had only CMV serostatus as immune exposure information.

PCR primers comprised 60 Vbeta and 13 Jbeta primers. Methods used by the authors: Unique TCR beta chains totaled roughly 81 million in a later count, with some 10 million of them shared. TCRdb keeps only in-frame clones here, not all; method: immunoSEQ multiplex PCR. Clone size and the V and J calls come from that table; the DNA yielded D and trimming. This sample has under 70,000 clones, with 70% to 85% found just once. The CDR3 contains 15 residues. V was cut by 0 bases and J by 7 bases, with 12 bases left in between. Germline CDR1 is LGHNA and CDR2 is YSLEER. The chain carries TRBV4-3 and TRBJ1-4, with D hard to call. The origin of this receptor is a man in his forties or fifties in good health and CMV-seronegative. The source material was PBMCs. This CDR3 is CASSQDSGRFEKLFF. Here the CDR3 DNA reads TGCGCCAGCAGCCAAGATAGTGGGCGTTTTGAAAAACTGTTTTTT.